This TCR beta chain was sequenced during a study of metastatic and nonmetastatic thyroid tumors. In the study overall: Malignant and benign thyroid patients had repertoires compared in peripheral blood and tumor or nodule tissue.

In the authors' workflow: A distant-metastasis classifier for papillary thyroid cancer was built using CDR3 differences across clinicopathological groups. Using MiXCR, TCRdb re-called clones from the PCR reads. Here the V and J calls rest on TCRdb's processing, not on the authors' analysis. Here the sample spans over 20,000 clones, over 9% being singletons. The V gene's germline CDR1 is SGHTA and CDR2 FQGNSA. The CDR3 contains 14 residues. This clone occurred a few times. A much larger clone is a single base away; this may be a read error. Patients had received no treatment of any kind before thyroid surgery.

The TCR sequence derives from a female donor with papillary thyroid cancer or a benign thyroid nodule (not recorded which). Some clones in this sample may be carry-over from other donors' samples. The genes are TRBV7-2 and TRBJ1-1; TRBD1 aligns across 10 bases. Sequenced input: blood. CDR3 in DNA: TGTGTCAGCAGCTTCGACAGGGGGCCAGCTGAAGCTTTCTTT. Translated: CVSSFDRGPAEAFF.